The clone carrying this T cell receptor (beta chain) came up many times. The target antigen is unknown. A library of TCRbeta sequences, prepared with unique molecular identifiers, was generated. TCRdb reanalysed the PCR reads using MiXCR and keeps one entry per CDR3 protein. The sample shows around 270,000 distinct CDR3 sequences, around a tenth of them seen only once. This sample stems from a study of T-cell reconstitution after alpha-beta-depleted transplantation in children. Study-wide results and caveats: In patients about two months after transplant, alpha-beta T cells reportedly arose from several hundred expanded graft clones.

The CDR3 length is 15 residues. V lost 4 bases and J 0 bases, leaving 10 bases between the germline ends. The germline V gene has CDR1 SQVTM and CDR2 ANQGSEA. The receptor's source is a boy under two years old with acute myeloid leukemia, due to receive a stem cell transplant. The chain employs TRBV29-1 and TRBJ2-6; the D is unclear. The input for sequencing was PBMCs, taken before TCRalphabeta/CD19-depleted stem cell transplant. CDR3 in DNA: TGCAGCGTTGGATCGGACCCCTCTGGGGCCAACGTCCTGACTTTC. As protein: CSVGSDPSGANVLTF. The full variable domain, with the rest looked up from reference TRBV29-1 and TRBJ2-6, is SAVISQKPSRDICQRGTSLTIQCQVDSQVTMMFWYRQQPGQSLTLIATANQGSEATYESGFVIDKFPISRPNLTFSTLTVSNMSPEDSSIYLCSVGSDPSGANVLTFGAGSRLTVL.